This TCR beta chain originates from a study of beta chain features in type 1 diabetes. Staining for CD45RO/CCR7/CD25/CD127/CD95/CD27 allowed sorting of CD4+ naive, central memory, regulatory and stem cell-like memory cells. The authors obtained over 98% purity in all sorted populations. Of the isolated RNA, all was reverse transcribed, and so the sequenced material was expressed TCRB transcripts. Clones were read by immunoSEQ multiplex PCR, and TCRdb kept only the in-frame ones, dropping some. Of about 320,000 clones listed, roughly 15% are singletons. The germline V gene encodes CDR1 LNHNV and CDR2 YYDKDF (reference sequence). CDR3 length equals 14 residues. Trimming removed 0 bases at V and 5 bases at J, with 10 bases between.

The receptor's source is a man between 25 and 39 years old in good health. The sample consisted of central memory CD4+ T cells from blood. This chain connects TRBV15 to TRBJ1-2; the D is unclear. The CDR3 bases are TGTGCCACCAGCAGAGATCGGGGAGTTTATGGCTACACCTTC. Translation: CATSRDRGVYGYTF.